This is a list of T cell receptor beta chains from one sample in a study of Ad26.COV2.S vaccination and SARS-CoV-2 variants. Sequencing was performed with immunoSEQ multiplex PCR; in TCRdb, only in-frame clones are kept and a portion is missing. Counted here are around 310,000 clones, 85% to 90% occurring once; the ten biggest clones make up around 5.5%. The source material was peripheral blood, sampled in a trial of Ad26.COV2.S vaccine versus placebo. These receptors all stem from a person between 18 and 60 years old who received the Ad26.COV2.S COVID-19 vaccine or a placebo. Each CDR3 is given without its conserved first and last residue.

v_call: TRBV7-2
cdr3_aa: ASSSGQGAHEQF

v_call: TRBV2
cdr3_aa: ASSVSNEQF

v_call: TRBV7-9
cdr3_aa: ASSLEGRLAGSTDTQY

v_call: TRBV6-1
cdr3_aa: ASSEVRDTEAF

v_call: TRBV9
cdr3_aa: ASSVERLAGGQETQY

v_call: TRBV7-3
cdr3_aa: ASSPGTSGRSIPTDTQY

v_call: TRBV4-3
cdr3_aa: ASSQVAGLLSNTGELF

v_call: TRBV12-5
cdr3_aa: ASGWTGEGYGYT

v_call: TRBV6-2/TRBV6-3
cdr3_aa: ASSYGRESHNEQF

v_call: TRBV14
cdr3_aa: ASSPAGLSSYNEQF

v_call: TRBV9
cdr3_aa: ASSVGGGQPQH

v_call: TRBV29-1
cdr3_aa: SVEVGSRSYYNEQF

v_call: TRBV5-6
cdr3_aa: ASSGGGGGKTQY

v_call: TRBV6-5
cdr3_aa: ASRPGIRGEQY

v_call: TRBV19
cdr3_aa: ASSIALHRVGVSTEAF

v_call: TRBV2
cdr3_aa: ASSGLGNYGYT

v_call: TRBV20-1
cdr3_aa: SARDPPEAF

v_call: TRBV19
cdr3_aa: ASSQGNNEQF

v_call: TRBV27
cdr3_aa: ASSFLVNTGELF

v_call: TRBV21-1
cdr3_aa: ASSKVEGTTITSSYNEQF

v_call: TRBV4-2
cdr3_aa: ASSQDLGSATDTQY

v_call: TRBV28
cdr3_aa: ASSLGRGLGYT

v_call: TRBV7-2
cdr3_aa: ASSLAGGLKETQY

v_call: TRBV12-3/TRBV12-4
cdr3_aa: ASSLRTVEKLF

v_call: TRBV6-5
cdr3_aa: ASSYSRAGTDTQY

v_call: TRBV19
cdr3_aa: ASSPSQGATYEQY

v_call: TRBV5-8
cdr3_aa: ASSLAGQGQNEKLF

v_call: TRBV6-1
cdr3_aa: ASSPDRRD

v_call: TRBV30
cdr3_aa: AWSVLRGTDTQY

v_call: TRBV6-5
cdr3_aa: ATNKGRSMNTEAF

v_call: TRBV3-1/TRBV3-2
cdr3_aa: ASSQDLGPNEQF

v_call: TRBV6-5
cdr3_aa: ASSREPNPNTEAF

v_call: TRBV12-3/TRBV12-4
cdr3_aa: ASRPGTREQF

v_call: TRBV28
cdr3_aa: ASSRDRYGYT

v_call: TRBV14
cdr3_aa: ASSQPSGIEQF

v_call: TRBV7-2
cdr3_aa: ASSPPSGRGRNEQF

v_call: TRBV3-1/TRBV3-2
cdr3_aa: ASSPLGTGALYEQY

v_call: TRBV7-9
cdr3_aa: ASSSETERETQY

v_call: TRBV6-5
cdr3_aa: ASKVEESHGYT

v_call: TRBV27
cdr3_aa: ASSFSWGSYEQY